This TCR beta chain was observed in a study of blood T cell repertoires in COVID-19. On the study more broadly: The United States, Italy and Spain were the sources of the acute and convalescent COVID-19 samples. From T cells, B-cell-depleted T cells, or PBMCs came the material, which was cDNA or gDNA.

Authors' processing steps: Amplification of reference gene primers was used by the study to estimate nucleated cell counts. Some clones are missing from TCRdb's copy, which holds only in-frame ones; the method was immunoSEQ multiplex PCR. The V and J calls and the clone size are those of that table, but D and trimming were determined from the DNA. The data contain some 77,000 clones, roughly 87% of them singletons. This CDR3 is 15 amino acids long. CDR1 is MDHEN and CDR2 is SYDVKM in the germline V gene. J was trimmed by 6 bases and V by 10 bases; bases with no gene match: 12. The chain uses TRBV28 and TRBJ2-4, with 10 bases fitting TRBD1. The sequenced material came from peripheral blood. The sequence came from a man aged 25-45 years with acute or convalescent COVID-19. The CDR3 region has the DNA TGTGCCACCCACCCGACAGGGGGCGGTGGAAACATTCAGTACTTC. This encodes CATHPTGGGGNIQYF.